Below, 3 T cell receptor beta chains from the same sample are listed, as sequenced in a study of T cells after yellow fever vaccination (dated 2019 in TCRdb). Receptor amplification or capture employed 5' RACE. The sample was run on an Illumina HiSeq 2500. The public reads were quality trimmed at Q25 with fastp and then assembled into clones with MiXCR by TCRdb, keeping productive beta chains. Rows are unified per CDR3 protein, each entry keeping the most common DNA and genes. The sample table holds under 600,000 distinct CDR3 sequences, of which around a fifth were seen once. The ten largest clones add up to about 15% of the sample. What the treatment or condition label conveys for this sample: live attenuated yellow fever vaccine strain. Sequencing used PBMCs, obtained approximately 22 days after the first yellow fever vaccination. The receptors were sampled from a man aged 18 to 35 who received the YFV17D yellow fever vaccine.

There are many counts of this clonotype. The J gene is TRBJ2-7, the V gene TRBV30; the match to TRBD1 covers 9 bases. Germline trimming cut 5 bases from V and 2 bases from J; bases unmatched to any gene: 4. Germline V gene lookup returns CDR1 GTSNPN and CDR2 SVGIG (reference sequence). There are 13 residues in the CDR3. CDR3 protein: CAWAGTGTYEQYF. In nucleotides, the CDR3 is TGTGCCTGGGCTGGGACAGGGACCTACGAGCAGTACTTC.

The chain joins TRBV6-6 to TRBJ2-6, with no clear D. The CDR3 extends over 13 amino acids. The germline V gene encodes CDR1 MNHNY and CDR2 SVGAGI (reference sequence). Trimming took 6 bases from V and 7 from J, leaving 10 bases between them. This chain's CDR3 is CASRRRGANVLTF. The DNA for the CDR3 is TGTGCCAGCAGACGCCGTGGAGCCAACGTCCTGACTTTC.

V usage is TRBV12-3 or TRBV12-4 and J usage is TRBJ1-5; no clear D gene. The V end was cut by 0 bases, the J end by 0 bases, with 9 bases between. The CDR3 is 16 amino acids. The CDR3 sequence: CASSLAPIYSNQPQHF. In DNA form, the CDR3 reads TGTGCCAGCAGTTTAGCGCCGATTTATAGCAATCAGCCCCAGCATTTT.